The source of this T cell receptor (beta chain) is a study of T cells after yellow fever vaccination. Study-level points and caveats: The study noted that FACS-sorted repertoires could contain abundant clonotypes contaminating from the bulk population.

Notes on this clonotype: Its target is not known.

Via MiXCR, TCRdb re-called the 5' RACE reads, giving one row per CDR3 protein. This table has 150,000 to 200,000 distinct CDR3 sequences, 11% appearing once. The clonotype comes from a man between 18 and 29 years old who received the YFV17D yellow fever vaccine. The sample in question was CD8+ T cells sorted from PBMCs, obtained 15 days after the yellow fever booster vaccination.

Here the CDR3 reads CASSYRGPANEKLFF. The CDR3 bases are TGTGCCAGCAGTTACAGGGGGCCGGCTAATGAAAAACTGTTTTTT. The V gene is TRBV6-5, the J gene TRBJ1-4, with 7 nucleotides matching TRBD1. This CDR3 is built from 15 residues. Germline V CDR1 and CDR2: MNHEY, SVGAGI. J gave up 3 bases and V 2 bases, and 3 bases lay outside the gene matches.